This TCR beta chain stems from a study of early T cells in non-severe SARS-CoV-2 infection. TCRdb ran MiXCR on the 5' RACE reads and lists one entry per CDR3 protein. The repertoire has approximately 67,000 distinct CDR3 sequences, 11% of them found once; the top ten carry about 3.8%. This clonotype was observed at least ten times. The CDR3 has 12 amino acids. The V end was cut by 2 bases, the J end by 6 bases, with 7 bases between. The sequence was obtained from an adult who was a healthcare worker with PCR-confirmed SARS-CoV-2 infection or an uninfected control (not recorded which). V usage is TRBV12-3 or TRBV12-4 and J usage is TRBJ1-1; D unresolved. Material: whole blood. The CDR3 sequence is CASSLNLPEAFF. CDR3 coding DNA: TGTGCCAGCAGTTTAAACTTACCTGAAGCTTTCTTT.